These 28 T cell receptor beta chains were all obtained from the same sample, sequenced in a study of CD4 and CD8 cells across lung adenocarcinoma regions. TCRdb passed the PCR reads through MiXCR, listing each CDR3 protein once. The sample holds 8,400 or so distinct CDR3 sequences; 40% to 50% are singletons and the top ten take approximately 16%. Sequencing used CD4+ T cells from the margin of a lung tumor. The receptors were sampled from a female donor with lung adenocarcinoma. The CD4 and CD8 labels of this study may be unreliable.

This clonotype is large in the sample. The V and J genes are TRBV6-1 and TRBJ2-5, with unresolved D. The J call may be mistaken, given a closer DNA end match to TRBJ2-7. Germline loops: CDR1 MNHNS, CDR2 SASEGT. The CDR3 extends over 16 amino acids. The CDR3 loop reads CASSDLRAGFRREQYF. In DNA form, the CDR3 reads TGTGCCAGCAGTGACCTCCGAGCCGGCTTCAGGCGCGAGCAGTACTTC.

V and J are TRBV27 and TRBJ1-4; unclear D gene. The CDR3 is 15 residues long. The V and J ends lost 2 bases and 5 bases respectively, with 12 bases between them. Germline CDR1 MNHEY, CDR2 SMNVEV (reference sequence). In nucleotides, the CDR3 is TGTGCCAGCAGTTTACCCCACAAGGGAAATGAAAAACTGTTTTTT. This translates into CASSLPHKGNEKLFF.

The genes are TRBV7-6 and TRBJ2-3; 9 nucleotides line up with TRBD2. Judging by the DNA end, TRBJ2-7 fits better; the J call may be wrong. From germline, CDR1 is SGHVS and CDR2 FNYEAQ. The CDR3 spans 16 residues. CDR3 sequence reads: CASSRSGRQGGDTQYF. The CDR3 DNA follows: TGTGCCAGCAGCAGGAGCGGGAGGCAGGGAGGAGATACGCAGTACTTC.

CDR3 coding DNA: TGTGCGGGCATCGGGGGAGGGGGCCAGAACACTCAGTACTTC. Translated: CAGIGGGGQNTQYF. This sequence joins TRBV6-1 and TRBJ2-5, with D perhaps TRBD1 or TRBD2 (7 bases each). The CDR3 sequence is 14 residues long. Per the germline V gene, CDR1 is MNHNS and CDR2 is SASEGT.

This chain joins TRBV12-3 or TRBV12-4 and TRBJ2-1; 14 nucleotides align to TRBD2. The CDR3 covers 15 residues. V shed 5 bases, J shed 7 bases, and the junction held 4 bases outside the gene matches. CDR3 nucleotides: TGTGCCAGCAGTCAAGGACTAGCGGGAGGAAATGAGCAGTTCTTC. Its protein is CASSQGLAGGNEQFF.

The CDR3 sequence: CASTGGTGGGTQYF. The CDR3 coding sequence is TGTGCCAGCACGGGGGGGACAGGGGGAGGGACCCAGTACTTC. The V call is TRBV27, the J call TRBJ2-5, with 11 bases fitting TRBD1. The length of the CDR3 is 14 residues. J lost 7 bases, V lost 7 bases, and 8 bases had no gene match. The germline CDR1 and CDR2 sequences are MNHEY and SMNVEV (reference sequence).

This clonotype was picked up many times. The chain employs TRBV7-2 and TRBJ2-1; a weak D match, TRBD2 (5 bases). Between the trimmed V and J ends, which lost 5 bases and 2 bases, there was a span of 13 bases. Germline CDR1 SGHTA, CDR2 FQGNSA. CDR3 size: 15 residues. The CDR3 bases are TGTGCCAGCAGCCCGAAAGGGAGTGCCTACAATGAGCAGTTCTTC. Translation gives CASSPKGSAYNEQFF.

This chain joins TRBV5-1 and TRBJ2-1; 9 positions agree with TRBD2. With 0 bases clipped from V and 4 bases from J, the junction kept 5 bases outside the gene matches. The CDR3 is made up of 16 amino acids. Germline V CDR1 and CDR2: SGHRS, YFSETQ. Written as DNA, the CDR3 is TGCGCCAGCAGCTTGGGACTAGCGGCCTCATACAATGAGCAGTTCTTC. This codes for CASSLGLAASYNEQFF.

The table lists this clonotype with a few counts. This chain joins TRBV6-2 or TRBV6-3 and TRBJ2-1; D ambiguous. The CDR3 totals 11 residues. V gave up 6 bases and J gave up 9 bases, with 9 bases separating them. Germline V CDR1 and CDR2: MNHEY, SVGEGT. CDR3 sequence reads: CASSRGREQFF. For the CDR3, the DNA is TGTGCCAGCAGCCGCGGCCGTGAGCAGTTCTTC.

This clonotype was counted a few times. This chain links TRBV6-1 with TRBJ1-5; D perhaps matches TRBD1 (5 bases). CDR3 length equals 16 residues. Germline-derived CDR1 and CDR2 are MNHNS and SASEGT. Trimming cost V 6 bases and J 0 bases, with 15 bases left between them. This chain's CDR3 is CASRENPGTSNQPQHF. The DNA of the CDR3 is TGTGCCAGCAGAGAAAACCCAGGGACTAGCAATCAGCCCCAGCATTTT.

CDR3 sequence reads: CAWSRTDYNEQFF. DNA for the CDR3: TGTGCCTGGAGTAGGACGGACTACAATGAGCAGTTCTTC. The chain employs TRBV30 and TRBJ2-1, with D unclear. Germline loops: CDR1 GTSNPN, CDR2 SVGIG (reference sequence). There are 13 residues in the CDR3. V was cut by 2 bases and J by 3 bases, with 8 bases left in between.

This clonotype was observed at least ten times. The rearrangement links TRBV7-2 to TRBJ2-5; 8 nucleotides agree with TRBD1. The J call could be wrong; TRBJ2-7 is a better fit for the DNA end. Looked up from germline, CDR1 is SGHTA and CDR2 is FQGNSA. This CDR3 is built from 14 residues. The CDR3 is CASSLDRGTYEQYF. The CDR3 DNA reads TGTGCCAGCAGCTTAGACAGGGGGACCTACGAGCAGTACTTC.

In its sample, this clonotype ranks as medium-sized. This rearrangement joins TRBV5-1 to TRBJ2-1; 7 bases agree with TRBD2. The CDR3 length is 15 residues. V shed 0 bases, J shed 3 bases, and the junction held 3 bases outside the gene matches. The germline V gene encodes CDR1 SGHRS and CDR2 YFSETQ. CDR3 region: CASSLGTSVYNEQFF. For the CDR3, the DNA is TGCGCCAGCAGCTTGGGCACTAGCGTCTACAATGAGCAGTTCTTC.

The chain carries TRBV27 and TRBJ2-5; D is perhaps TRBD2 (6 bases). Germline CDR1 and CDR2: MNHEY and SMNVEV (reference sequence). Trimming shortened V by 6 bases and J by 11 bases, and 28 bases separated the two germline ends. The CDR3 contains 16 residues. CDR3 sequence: CASRVNGGGVKDTQYF. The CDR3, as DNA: TGTGCCAGCAGGGTTAACGGGGGAGGCGTCAAAGATACGCAGTACTTC.

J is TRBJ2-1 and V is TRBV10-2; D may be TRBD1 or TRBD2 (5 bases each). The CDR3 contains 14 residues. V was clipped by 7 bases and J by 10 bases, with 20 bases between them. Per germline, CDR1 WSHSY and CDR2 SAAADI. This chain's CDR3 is CASTLSGAALEQFF. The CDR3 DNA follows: TGCGCCAGCACCCTATCCGGGGCCGCTCTCGAGCAGTTCTTC.

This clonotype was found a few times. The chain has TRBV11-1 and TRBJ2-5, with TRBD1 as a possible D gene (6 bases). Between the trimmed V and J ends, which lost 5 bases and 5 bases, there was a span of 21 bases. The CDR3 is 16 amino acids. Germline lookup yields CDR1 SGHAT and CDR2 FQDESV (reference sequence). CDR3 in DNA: TGTGCCAGCAGCCCCAAAGAACAGGGCCGTAGGGAGACCCAGTACTTC. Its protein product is CASSPKEQGRRETQYF.

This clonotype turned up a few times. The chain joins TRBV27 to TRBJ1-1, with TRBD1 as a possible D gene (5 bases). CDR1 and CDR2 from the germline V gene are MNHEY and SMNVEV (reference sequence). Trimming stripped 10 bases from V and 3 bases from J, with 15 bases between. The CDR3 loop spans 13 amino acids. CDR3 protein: CATLGGVYTEAFF. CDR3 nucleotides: TGTGCCACGTTAGGAGGGGTGTACACTGAAGCTTTCTTT.

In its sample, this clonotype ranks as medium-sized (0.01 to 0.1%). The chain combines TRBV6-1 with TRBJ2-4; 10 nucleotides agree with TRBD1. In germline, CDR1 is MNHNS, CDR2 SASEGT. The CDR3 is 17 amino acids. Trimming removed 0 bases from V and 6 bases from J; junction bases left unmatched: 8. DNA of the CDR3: TGTGCCAGCAGTGAAGCGCAGTGGGGACAGGGGAGAAACATTCAGTACTTC. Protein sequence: CASSEAQWGQGRNIQYF.

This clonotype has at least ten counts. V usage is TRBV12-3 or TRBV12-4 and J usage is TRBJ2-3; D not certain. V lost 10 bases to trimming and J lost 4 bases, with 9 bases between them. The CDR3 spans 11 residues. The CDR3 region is CATLGSDTQYF. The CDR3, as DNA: TGTGCCACCCTAGGGTCAGATACGCAGTATTTT.

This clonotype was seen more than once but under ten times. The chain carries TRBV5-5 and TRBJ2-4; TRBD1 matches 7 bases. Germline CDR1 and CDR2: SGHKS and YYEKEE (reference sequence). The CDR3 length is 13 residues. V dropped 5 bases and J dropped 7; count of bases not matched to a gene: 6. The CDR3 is CASRATGTNIQYF. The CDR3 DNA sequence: TGTGCCAGCAGAGCGACAGGGACGAACATTCAGTACTTC.

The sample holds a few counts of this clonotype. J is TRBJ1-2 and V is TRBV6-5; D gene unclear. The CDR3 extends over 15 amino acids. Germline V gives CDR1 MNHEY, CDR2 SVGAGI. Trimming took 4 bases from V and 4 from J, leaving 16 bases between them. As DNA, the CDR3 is TGTGCCAGCAGTTCACTTCTGGACGCCGGCTATGGCTACACCTTC. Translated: CASSSLLDAGYGYTF.

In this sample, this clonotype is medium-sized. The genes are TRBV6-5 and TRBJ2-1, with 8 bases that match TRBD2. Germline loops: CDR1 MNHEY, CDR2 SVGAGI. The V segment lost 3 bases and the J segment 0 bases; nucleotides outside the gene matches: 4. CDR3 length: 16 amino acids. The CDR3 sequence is CASSYRTSSSYNEQFF. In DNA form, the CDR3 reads TGTGCCAGCAGTTATCGGACTAGCAGCTCCTACAATGAGCAGTTCTTC.

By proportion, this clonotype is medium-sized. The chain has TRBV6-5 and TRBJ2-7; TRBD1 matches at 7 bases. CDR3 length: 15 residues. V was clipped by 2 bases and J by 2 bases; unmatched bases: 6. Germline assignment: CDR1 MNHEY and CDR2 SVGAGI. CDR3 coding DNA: TGTGCCAGCAGTTACATAGGACAGGCTCCCTACGAGCAGTACTTC. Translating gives CASSYIGQAPYEQYF.

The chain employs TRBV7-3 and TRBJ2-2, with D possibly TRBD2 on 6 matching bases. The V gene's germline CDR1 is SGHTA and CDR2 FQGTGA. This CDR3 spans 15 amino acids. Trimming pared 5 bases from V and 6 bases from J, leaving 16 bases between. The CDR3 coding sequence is TGTGCCAGCAGCCTGACTAGTTGGGGGGCCGGGGAGCTGTTTTTT. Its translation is CASSLTSWGAGELFF.

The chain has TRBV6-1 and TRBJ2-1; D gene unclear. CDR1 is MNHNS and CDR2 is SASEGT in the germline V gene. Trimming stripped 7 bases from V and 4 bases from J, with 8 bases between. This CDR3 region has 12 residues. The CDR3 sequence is CASTYGYNEQFF. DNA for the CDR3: TGTGCCAGCACGTACGGGTACAATGAGCAGTTCTTC.

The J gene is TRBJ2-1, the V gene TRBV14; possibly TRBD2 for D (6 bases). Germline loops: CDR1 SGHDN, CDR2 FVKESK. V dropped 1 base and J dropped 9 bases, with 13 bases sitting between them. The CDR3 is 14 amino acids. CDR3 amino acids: CASSQATAGAEQFF. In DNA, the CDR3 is TGTGCCAGCAGCCAAGCTACAGCGGGCGCTGAGCAGTTCTTC.

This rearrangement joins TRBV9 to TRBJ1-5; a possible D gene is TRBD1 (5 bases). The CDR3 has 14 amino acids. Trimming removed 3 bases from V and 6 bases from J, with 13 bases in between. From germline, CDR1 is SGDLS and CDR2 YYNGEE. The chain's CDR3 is CASSEGPTSQPQHF. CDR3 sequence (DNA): TGTGCCAGCAGCGAGGGACCCACCAGTCAGCCCCAGCATTTT.

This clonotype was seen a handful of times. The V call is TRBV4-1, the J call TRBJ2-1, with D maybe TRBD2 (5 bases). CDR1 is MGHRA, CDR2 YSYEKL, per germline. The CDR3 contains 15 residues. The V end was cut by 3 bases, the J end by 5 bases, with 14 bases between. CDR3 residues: CASSHQSGANNEQFF. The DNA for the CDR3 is TGCGCCAGCAGCCACCAGAGCGGAGCTAACAATGAGCAGTTCTTC.